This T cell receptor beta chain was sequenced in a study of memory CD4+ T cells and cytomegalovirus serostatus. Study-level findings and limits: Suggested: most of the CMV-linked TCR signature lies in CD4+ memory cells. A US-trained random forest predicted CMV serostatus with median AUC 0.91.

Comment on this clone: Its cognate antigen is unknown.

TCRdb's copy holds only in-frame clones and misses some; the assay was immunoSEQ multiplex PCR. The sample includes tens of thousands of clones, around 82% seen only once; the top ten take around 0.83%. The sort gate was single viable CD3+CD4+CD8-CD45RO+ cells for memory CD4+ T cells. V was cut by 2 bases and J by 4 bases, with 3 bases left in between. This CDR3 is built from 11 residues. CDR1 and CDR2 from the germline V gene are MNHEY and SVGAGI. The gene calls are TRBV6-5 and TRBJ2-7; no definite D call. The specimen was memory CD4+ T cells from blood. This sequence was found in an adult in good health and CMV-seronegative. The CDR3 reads CASSYEYEQYF. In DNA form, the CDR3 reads TGTGCCAGCAGTTACGAATACGAGCAGTACTTC.